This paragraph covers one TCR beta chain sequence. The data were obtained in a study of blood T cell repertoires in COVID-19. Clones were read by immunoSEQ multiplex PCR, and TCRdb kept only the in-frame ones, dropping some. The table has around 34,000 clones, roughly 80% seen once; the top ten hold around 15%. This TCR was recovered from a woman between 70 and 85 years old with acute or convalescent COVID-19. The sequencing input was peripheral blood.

CDR3 amino acids: CASSSSGQFTGQRKYEQYF. The CDR3 nucleotides are TGTGCCAGCAGCTCCTCGGGCCAATTCACAGGGCAGCGAAAATACGAGCAGTACTTC. This chain joins TRBV7-8 and TRBJ2-7; possibly TRBD1 for D (6 bases). The CDR3 totals 19 residues. CDR1 and CDR2 from the germline V gene are SGHVS and FQNEAQ. V was trimmed by 4 bases and J by 4 bases, leaving 29 bases between them.